This TCR beta chain is from a study of technical replicates of blood from a few donors. Profiling relied on immunoSEQ multiplex PCR, and the TCRdb table lists in-frame clones only, not all of them. The sample includes some 79,000 clones, around 94% of them seen just once. The sample consisted of T cells isolated from PBMCs. The clonotype comes from a human donor in good health.

CDR3 bases: TGTGCCAGCAGCTTAGTTCCGGACAGCCCTGAAGCTTTCTTT. Translation gives CASSLVPDSPEAFF. The V and J genes are TRBV11-2 and TRBJ1-1; the D gene is possibly TRBD1 (6 bases). In germline, CDR1 is SGHAT, CDR2 FQNNGV. The length of the CDR3 is 14 residues. The germline V and J ends were trimmed by 1 base and 6 bases, with 12 bases remaining between them.